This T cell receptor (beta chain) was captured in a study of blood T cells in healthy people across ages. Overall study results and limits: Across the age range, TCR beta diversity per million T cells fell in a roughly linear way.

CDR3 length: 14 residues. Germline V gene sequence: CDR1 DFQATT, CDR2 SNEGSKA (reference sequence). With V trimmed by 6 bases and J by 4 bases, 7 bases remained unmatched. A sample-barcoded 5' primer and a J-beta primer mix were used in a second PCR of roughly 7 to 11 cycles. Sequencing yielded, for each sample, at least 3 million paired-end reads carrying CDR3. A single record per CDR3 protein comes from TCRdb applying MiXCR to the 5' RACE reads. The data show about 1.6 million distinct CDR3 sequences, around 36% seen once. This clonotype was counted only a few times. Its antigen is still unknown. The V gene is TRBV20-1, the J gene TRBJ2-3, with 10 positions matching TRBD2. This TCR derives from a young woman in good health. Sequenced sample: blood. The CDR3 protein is CSAFTSGTSDTQYF. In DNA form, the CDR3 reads TGCAGTGCGTTTACTAGCGGGACATCAGATACGCAGTATTTT.